These 21 T cell receptor beta chains came from one sample sequenced in a study of T cell repertoires in cytomegalovirus infection. Each CDR3 protein is one row after TCRdb ran MiXCR on the reads. The sample has roughly 46,000 distinct CDR3 sequences, about 21% seen once. Their target antigens are unknown. The sequencing used CD8+ T cells from cultured PBMCs, collected from culture after CMV antigen stimulation. The source of these receptors is a human donor in good health (CMV status not recorded). Some clones in this sample may be carry-over from other donors' samples.

The J gene is TRBJ2-7, the V gene TRBV20-1; D gene unclear. This CDR3 spans 14 amino acids. Germline-derived CDR1 and CDR2 are DFQATT and SNEGSKA (reference sequence). The V gene lost 6 bases and the J gene lost 2 bases, with 17 bases spanning the gap. CDR3: CSALDILSAYEQYF. CDR3 sequence (DNA): TGCAGTGCCCTGGATATCCTCTCCGCCTACGAGCAGTACTTC.

This clonotype was seen at least ten times. V is TRBV4-3 and J is TRBJ2-7; 8 nucleotides match TRBD1. V was pared by 4 bases and J by 6 bases, with 20 bases of the junction left unmatched. Germline V gene data show CDR1 as LGHNA and CDR2 as YSLEER. The CDR3 loop spans 18 amino acids. The CDR3 is CASSLASPFGQGMAEQYF. Written as DNA, the CDR3 is TGCGCCAGCAGCCTCGCTTCCCCCTTTGGACAGGGAATGGCCGAGCAGTACTTC.

This clonotype has a count of ten or more. V gene TRBV7-2 combines with J gene TRBJ2-1; no firm D call. Per germline, CDR1 SGHTA and CDR2 FQGNSA. V was shortened by 5 bases and J by 6 bases, with 8 bases between the two germline ends. This CDR3 is built from 12 residues. The chain's CDR3 is CASSDRGNEQFF. Here the CDR3 DNA reads TGTGCCAGCAGCGACCGCGGCAATGAGCAGTTCTTC.

This clonotype occurred a few times. The V gene is TRBV30, the J gene TRBJ1-3, with TRBD1 matching 8 bases. Germline V lookup: CDR1 GTSNPN, CDR2 SVGIG (reference sequence). J gave up 2 bases and V 2 bases, and 2 bases lay outside the gene matches. CDR3 length equals 14 residues. Here the CDR3 DNA reads TGTGCCTGGAGTCGGACAGGGACTGGAAACACCATATATTTT. It translates to CAWSRTGTGNTIYF.

V usage is TRBV19 and J usage is TRBJ2-1; D remains unclear. Germline lookup yields CDR1 LNHDA and CDR2 SQIVND (reference sequence). With 1 base removed from V and 5 bases from J, the gap between germline ends came to 15 bases. This CDR3 contains 16 residues. The CDR3 sequence is CASSIVAKYSNNEQFF. The DNA for the CDR3 is TGTGCCAGTAGTATAGTAGCTAAATACTCTAACAATGAGCAGTTCTTC.

The V call is TRBV12-5, the J call TRBJ2-7, with 11 bases aligning to TRBD1. The CDR3 is 14 amino acids. Germline V gives CDR1 LGHNT, CDR2 FRNRAP. The ends lost 4 bases at V and 5 bases at J; junction bases unmatched: 4. Written as DNA, the CDR3 is TGTGCTAGTGGTTCGGACAGGGGGCGCGACGAGCAGTACTTC. Translating it yields CASGSDRGRDEQYF. The variable domain in full, completed from reference TRBV12-5 and TRBJ2-7, reads DARVTQTPRHKVTEMGQEVTMRCQPILGHNTVFWYRQTMMQGLELLAYFRNRAPLDDSGMPKDRFSAEMPDATLATLKIQPSEPRDSAVYFCASGSDRGRDEQYFGPGTRLTVT.

This rearrangement joins TRBV5-1 to TRBJ2-5; TRBD2 aligns across 8 bases. CDR1 SGHRS and CDR2 YFSETQ come from the germline V gene. The junction had 5 bases not matched to a gene; V was cut back by 2 bases and J by 5 bases. The CDR3 covers 14 residues. The CDR3 region has the DNA TGCGCCAGCAGCTTCACTAGCGGATTGGAGACCCAGTACTTC. Its protein is CASSFTSGLETQYF. Drawing the rest from reference TRBV5-1 and TRBJ2-5, the complete variable domain is KAGVTQTPRYLIKTRGQQVTLSCSPISGHRSVSWYQQTPGQGLQFLFEYFSETQRNKGNFPGRFSGRQFSNSRSEMNVSTLELGDSALYLCASSFTSGLETQYFGPGTRLLVL.

The rearrangement links TRBV9 to TRBJ2-1; TRBD2 agrees at 10 bases. The trim removed 4 bases at V and 4 bases at J, leaving 11 bases unmatched. This CDR3 region has 17 residues. In germline, CDR1 is SGDLS, CDR2 YYNGEE. CDR3: CASSPRLSTSGYNEQFF. As DNA, the CDR3 is TGTGCCAGCAGCCCCCGCCTGTCGACTAGCGGGTACAATGAGCAGTTCTTC.

This clonotype has just a few counts. V and J are TRBV7-6 and TRBJ2-7; TRBD2 aligns across 7 bases. Germline V lookup: CDR1 SGHVS, CDR2 FNYEAQ. Germline trimming cut 5 bases from V and 2 bases from J; bases unmatched to any gene: 9. The CDR3 loop spans 15 amino acids. The CDR3 nucleotides read TGTGCCAGCAGCCAGTGGGGGGGGGAAACCTACGAGCAGTACTTC. It translates to CASSQWGGETYEQYF.

In this sample, this clonotype turned up many times. The chain is built from TRBV7-2 and TRBJ2-1, with TRBD2 identical over 8 bases. The trim removed 1 base at V and 7 bases at J, leaving 12 bases unmatched. The CDR3 consists of 17 residues. Germline V lookup: CDR1 SGHTA, CDR2 FQGNSA. In DNA, the CDR3 is TGTGCCAGCAGCTTAGTTTTTTCCGGGGGGGCTCAAAATGAGCAGTTCTTC. Protein sequence: CASSLVFSGGAQNEQFF.

This clonotype turned up a few times. This chain links TRBV28 with TRBJ2-3; D not certain. The V end lost 5 bases, the J end lost 3 bases, and 9 bases lay between the germline ends. Germline loops: CDR1 MDHEN, CDR2 SYDVKM. The CDR3 totals 13 residues. The CDR3 coding sequence is TGTGCCAGCAGTAAGTTAGGGACAGATACGCAGTATTTT. As protein: CASSKLGTDTQYF. Complete variable domain (other parts from reference TRBV28 and TRBJ2-3): DVKVTQSSRYLVKRTGEKVFLECVQDMDHENMFWYRQDPGLGLRLIYFSYDVKMKEKGDIPEGYSVSREKKERFSLILESASTNQTSMYLCASSKLGTDTQYFGPGTRLTVL.

This clonotype was counted ten times or more. The chain couples TRBV6-6 to TRBJ2-1; no reliable D call. Trimming pared 5 bases from V and 2 bases from J, leaving 13 bases between. The germline gives CDR1 MNHNY, CDR2 SVGAGI (reference sequence). This CDR3 spans 15 amino acids. In nucleotides, the CDR3 is TGTGCCAGCAGTCCCGGGCCCCCGGCCTACAATGAGCAGTTCTTC. Translating it yields CASSPGPPAYNEQFF.

In its sample, this clonotype was seen many times. The chain is built from TRBV7-2 and TRBJ2-7; 9 positions match TRBD2. Germline CDR1 SGHTA, CDR2 FQGNSA. The CDR3 has 16 residues. After removal of 2 bases from V and 6 bases from J, the junction contained 11 bases not matched to a gene. The DNA of the CDR3 is TGTGCCAGCAGCTTACCCCGGGGTAGCGGGAGAGGCGAGCAGTACTTC. Protein sequence: CASSLPRGSGRGEQYF.

This clonotype was recorded many times. The chain employs TRBV12-3 or TRBV12-4 and TRBJ2-2, with 7 bases aligning to TRBD2. This CDR3 is built from 15 residues. J was trimmed by 0 bases and V by 8 bases; bases with no gene match: 6. Here the CDR3 reads CASRQSGTNTGELFF. CDR3 coding DNA: TGTGCCAGCCGACAAAGCGGGACGAACACCGGGGAGCTGTTTTTT.

This clonotype was seen ten or more times. This chain connects TRBV7-8 to TRBJ2-1; TRBD2 matches at 7 bases. J was trimmed by 4 bases and V by 1 base; bases with no gene match: 10. Germline V lookup: CDR1 SGHVS, CDR2 FQNEAQ. This CDR3 comprises 17 residues. CDR3 loop: CASSLGGVGGGYNEQFF. The DNA of the CDR3 is TGTGCCAGCAGCTTAGGGGGCGTGGGGGGGGGATACAATGAGCAGTTCTTC.

This clonotype was detected a few times. The V call is TRBV12-3 or TRBV12-4, the J call TRBJ1-1; weak D call: TRBD1 (6 bases). V lost 3 bases to trimming and J lost 0 bases, with 8 bases between them. The CDR3 contains 14 residues. CDR3 sequence (DNA): TGTGCCAGCAGTTTGAGGACAGTGAACACTGAAGCTTTCTTT. Translating gives CASSLRTVNTEAFF.

This clonotype was counted a single time. A much bigger clone sits one base away, suggesting this may be a read error. The chain carries TRBV10-3 and TRBJ1-3, with D unresolved. This CDR3 spans 14 amino acids. Germline loops: CDR1 ENHRY, CDR2 SYGVKD. V dropped 6 bases and J dropped 4 bases, with 13 bases sitting between them. The DNA for the CDR3 is TGTGCCATCAGGCCTCCGGAACAGGGAAACACCATATATTTT. Its translation: CAIRPPEQGNTIYF.

J is TRBJ1-2 and V is TRBV19; 8 nucleotides align to TRBD1. This CDR3 comprises 14 residues. Unmatched junction bases numbered 6, after V lost 6 bases and J lost 3 bases. CDR1 is LNHDA, CDR2 SQIVND, per germline (reference sequence). CDR3 protein: CASRWTGSDYGYTF. The CDR3 DNA reads as TGTGCCAGTAGGTGGACAGGGAGTGACTATGGCTACACCTTC.

The CDR3 region is CASSRDSNTETQYF. The CDR3 bases are TGTGCCAGCAGCCGAGACAGCAATACAGAGACCCAGTACTTC. The V gene is TRBV7-4, the J gene TRBJ2-5, with D perhaps TRBD1 (5 bases). Trimming removed 5 bases at V and 4 bases at J, with 14 bases between. The CDR3 totals 14 residues. CDR1 and CDR2 from the germline V gene are SGHVT and SQSDAQ.

The chain carries TRBV30 and TRBJ1-6; D gene ambiguous. The ends were cut back, 5 bases at V and 14 bases at J, with 16 bases in the middle. The CDR3 is 12 residues long. Germline lookup yields CDR1 GTSNPN and CDR2 SVGIG (reference sequence). CDR3 coding DNA: TGTGCCTGGGAAAGGGAAGGTTCCACCCTCCACTTT. Protein product: CAWEREGSTLHF.

In its sample, this clonotype was seen a few times. The chain couples TRBV30 to TRBJ1-1; the D is unclear. CDR1 is GTSNPN, CDR2 SVGIG, per germline (reference sequence). V gave up 2 bases and J gave up 2 bases, with 12 bases separating them. The CDR3 is 14 amino acids. The CDR3: CAWSMGIQNTEAFF. The CDR3 DNA reads as TGTGCCTGGAGTATGGGCATTCAAAACACTGAAGCTTTCTTT.